The rows below give T cell receptor beta chains drawn from one sample of a study of chemoradiotherapy in HPV16-positive cancers. Clones were read by immunoSEQ multiplex PCR, and TCRdb kept only the in-frame ones, dropping some. The sample contains some 9,300 clones, around 70% of which appear only once. This sample was obtained from a patient who underwent chemoradiotherapy. These receptors were obtained from a human donor with HPV-associated anogenital cancer. CDR3s include the opening cysteine and the closing phenylalanine or tryptophan. A D gene is named only where the DNA matches it firmly. Rows may omit the clone size; those that give it use once, few, many or a size class.

clone_size	v_call	j_call	d_call	cdr3_aa	cdr3_nt
-	TRBV2	TRBJ2-2	TRBD1	CASSRTGQNTGELFF	TGTGCCAGCAGTCGGACAGGGCAGAACACCGGGGAGCTGTTTTTT
-	TRBV5-6	TRBJ1-1	-	CASSLFREGAKNTEAFF	TGTGCCAGCAGCTTGTTTCGGGAGGGCGCAAAGAACACTGAAGCTTTCTTT
-	TRBV10-3	TRBJ1-1	-	CAISESVNSGNTEAFF	TGTGCCATCAGTGAGTCGGTTAACAGCGGGAACACTGAAGCTTTCTTT
-	TRBV6-4	TRBJ2-3	-	CASSDSAGAVTDTQYF	TGTGCCAGCAGTGACTCGGCGGGGGCTGTCACAGATACGCAGTATTTT
-	TRBV27	TRBJ2-7	TRBD2	CASSLGYSGAYEQYF	TGTGCCAGCAGTTTAGGTTATAGCGGGGCCTACGAGCAGTACTTC
-	TRBV30	TRBJ1-1	-	CAWDEVMNTEAFF	TGTGCCTGGGACGAAGTCATGAACACTGAAGCTTTCTTT
-	TRBV5-1	TRBJ1-2	-	CASGPGHTNYGYTF	TGCGCCAGCGGGCCGGGACACACAAACTATGGCTACACCTTC
few	TRBV5-1	TRBJ2-3	TRBD2	CASSPGLAQDTQYF	TGCGCCAGCAGCCCCGGACTAGCTCAAGATACGCAGTATTTT
-	TRBV7-8	TRBJ2-2	TRBD1	CASSLRGPSTGELFF	TGTGCCAGCAGCTTAAGGGGGCCGAGCACCGGGGAGCTGTTTTTT
few	TRBV7-2	TRBJ1-6	-	CASSPVGGNNSPLHF	TGTGCCAGCAGCCCCGTGGGGGGCAATAATTCACCCCTCCACTTT
-	TRBV5-1	TRBJ2-3	TRBD2	CASRGGAGGRTDTQYF	TGCGCCAGCAGGGGGGGAGCGGGGGGCCGCACAGATACGCAGTATTTT
-	TRBV28	TRBJ2-3	-	CVSSFVSGTDTQYF	TGTGTCAGCAGTTTTGTATCAGGCACAGATACGCAGTATTTT
-	TRBV6-5	TRBJ1-2	-	CASSYSKFSGLRGYTF	TGTGCCAGCAGTTACTCGAAGTTCTCGGGGCTAAGGGGCTACACCTTC
-	TRBV28	TRBJ1-5	-	CASSSRSGVVGPQHF	TGTGCCAGCAGTTCCAGGTCAGGGGTAGTGGGGCCCCAGCATTTT
-	TRBV4-1	TRBJ2-3	TRBD2	CASSQVQRGSTDTQYF	TGCGCCAGCAGCCAAGTTCAGCGGGGGAGCACAGATACGCAGTATTTT
-	TRBV6-1	TRBJ1-5	-	CASSEWDNQPQHF	TGTGCCAGCAGTGAATGGGACAATCAGCCCCAGCATTTT
few	TRBV6-1	TRBJ2-5	TRBD1	CASSGRDRETQYF	TGTGCCAGCAGTGGCCGGGACAGGGAGACCCAGTACTTC
-	TRBV7-6	TRBJ2-4	-	CASSRGGARGYIQYF	TGTGCCAGCAGCAGAGGGGGGGCGAGGGGGTACATTCAGTACTTC
-	TRBV7-9	TRBJ2-6	TRBD1	CASSWDREFSGANVLTF	TGTGCCAGCAGCTGGGACAGGGAGTTCTCTGGGGCCAACGTCCTGACTTTC
-	TRBV19	TRBJ1-1	-	CASSTRGNMNTEAFF	TGTGCCAGTAGTACACGAGGAAACATGAACACTGAAGCTTTCTTT
-	TRBV5-6	TRBJ2-7	TRBD1	CASERTGDTYEQYF	TGTGCCAGCGAGCGGACAGGGGATACCTACGAGCAGTACTTC
-	TRBV7-9	TRBJ1-1	TRBD1	CASSSKPGQVNTEAFF	TGTGCCAGCAGCTCAAAACCGGGACAGGTGAACACTGAAGCTTTCTTT
-	TRBV5-1	TRBJ1-2	TRBD1	CASSPTGVYGYTF	TGCGCCAGCAGCCCAACAGGGGTCTATGGCTACACCTTC
-	TRBV7-9	TRBJ1-2	-	CASSLRTAQATNYGYTF	TGTGCCAGCAGCTTACGAACGGCACAGGCCACTAACTATGGCTACACCTTC
-	TRBV18	TRBJ2-2	-	CASSPPRGTNTGELFF	TGTGCCAGCTCACCACCTCGCGGAACGAACACCGGGGAGCTGTTTTTT
medium-sized	TRBV2	TRBJ2-7	TRBD2	CASVGLAGGQSEQYF	TGTGCCAGCGTGGGACTAGCGGGGGGGCAGAGCGAGCAGTACTTC
-	TRBV27	TRBJ1-6	-	CASSFRQRANSPLHF	TGTGCCAGCAGTTTCCGACAGAGGGCCAATTCACCCCTCCACTTT
-	TRBV25-1	TRBJ1-2	-	CASSESTRGYGYTF	TGTGCCAGCAGTGAATCGACGAGGGGCTATGGCTACACCTTC
few	TRBV2	TRBJ2-1	TRBD2	CASKLGTSVSHSYNEQFF	TGTGCCAGCAAACTCGGGACTAGCGTCTCCCATTCCTACAATGAGCAGTTCTTC
-	TRBV2	TRBJ2-5	-	CASSEGETQYF	TGTGCCAGCAGTGAAGGGGAGACCCAGTACTTC
few	TRBV9	TRBJ1-1	-	CASSVGEGINTEAFF	TGTGCCAGCAGCGTAGGTGAGGGGATTAACACTGAAGCTTTCTTT
-	TRBV4-2	TRBJ2-5	TRBD2	CASSQDVLAVETQYF	TGTGCCAGCAGCCAAGATGTCCTAGCGGTGGAGACCCAGTACTTC
-	TRBV6-1	TRBJ1-1	-	CASSPGRGRAEAFF	TGTGCCAGCAGTCCAGGGCGAGGGAGGGCTGAAGCTTTCTTT
once	TRBV27	TRBJ2-5	TRBD2	CASSRTSGGETQYF	TGTGCCAGCAGTCGGACTAGCGGGGGTGAGACCCAGTACTTC
-	TRBV7-2	TRBJ2-7	TRBD2	CASTPVAGANTYEQYF	TGTGCCAGCACCCCCGTAGCGGGGGCCAACACCTACGAGCAGTACTTC
-	TRBV11-1	TRBJ2-3	-	CASSFLNTQYF	TGTGCCAGCAGCTTCCTTAATACGCAGTATTTT
-	TRBV11-2	TRBJ2-3	-	CASSSLKGGYSTDTQYF	TGTGCCAGCAGCTCCTTAAAAGGCGGGTACAGCACAGATACGCAGTATTTT
-	TRBV30	TRBJ1-2	-	CAWSQDRVYTF	TGTGCCTGGAGTCAAGACCGGGTCTACACCTTC
-	TRBV6-6	TRBJ2-5	-	CASSSGRYQETQYF	TGTGCCAGCAGTAGCGGCAGGTACCAAGAGACCCAGTACTTC
-	TRBV27	TRBJ1-2	TRBD1	CASSLTGVYGYTF	TGTGCCAGCAGTTTAACAGGGGTCTATGGCTACACCTTC
-	TRBV7-9	TRBJ1-1	TRBD1	CAGQGRRTEAFF	TGTGCCGGACAGGGTAGGCGCACTGAAGCTTTCTTT
-	TRBV6-4	TRBJ2-1	TRBD2	CASSDFNSGGWFF	TGTGCCAGCAGTGACTTTAATAGCGGGGGATGGTTCTTC
few	TRBV4-1	TRBJ1-2	TRBD1	CASSQDRGGYGYTF	TGCGCCAGCAGCCAGGACAGGGGAGGCTATGGCTACACCTTC
-	TRBV4-2	TRBJ2-1	TRBD1	CASSQGEGGTDYNEQFF	TGTGCCAGCAGCCAAGGTGAAGGTGGGACAGACTACAATGAGCAGTTCTTC
-	TRBV10-3	TRBJ1-5	-	CASRTATNQPQHF	TGTGCCTCCAGAACCGCCACGAATCAGCCCCAGCATTTT
few	TRBV2	TRBJ2-7	TRBD1	CASNRDSVYEQYF	TGTGCCAGTAACCGGGACAGCGTCTACGAGCAGTACTTC
once	TRBV2	TRBJ2-7	-	CASRGRYEQYF	TGTGCCAGCAGGGGAAGATACGAGCAGTACTTC
-	TRBV7-6	TRBJ1-1	-	CASSSYGGINTEAFF	TGTGCCAGCAGCTCCTACGGGGGAATCAACACTGAAGCTTTCTTT
-	TRBV4-3	TRBJ1-4	-	CASSQDYGTLNEKLFF	TGCGCCAGCAGCCAAGATTACGGGACACTTAATGAAAAACTGTTTTTT
-	TRBV15	TRBJ2-5	-	CATSEGVVSWDQYF	TGTGCCACCAGCGAAGGGGTCGTAAGCTGGGACCAGTACTTC